This is a list of T cell receptor beta chains from one sample in a study of spatial heterogeneity in lung cancer. TCRdb re-derived calls from the 5' RACE reads in MiXCR, one entry per CDR3 protein. The sample has some 34,000 distinct CDR3 sequences; roughly 6.5% are singletons. Sequencing was performed on PBMCs, taken at surgery. The receptors here all came from a female donor with early-stage non-small cell lung cancer. The CDR3 runs from the conserved cysteine through the conserved F or W. The order of the fields is CDR3 DNA, CDR3 protein, clone size, J gene, CDR3 length, D gene, V gene. The D gene is left open where the match is weak. Only part of the rows carry a size: once, few, many, or a class if the clone is expanded.

CDR3nt: TGTGCCAGCAGCTTATCGGGACAGGGGGTTAACGAGCAGTACTTC; CDR3aa: CASSLSGQGVNEQYF; abundance: many; j_gene: TRBJ2-7; len: 15; d_gene: TRBD1; v_gene: TRBV13
CDR3nt: TGCGCCAGCAGCCAAAGGTTGGGGACAGGGAGGGACGAGCAGTACTTC; CDR3aa: CASSQRLGTGRDEQYF; abundance: few; j_gene: TRBJ2-7; len: 16; d_gene: TRBD1; v_gene: TRBV5-1
CDR3nt: TGCGCCAGCAGCACTTTTCCCGGGACAGAAGCTTTCTTT; CDR3aa: CASSTFPGTEAFF; abundance: many; j_gene: TRBJ1-1; len: 13; d_gene: -; v_gene: TRBV10-2
CDR3nt: TGTGCCAGCAGCCAAGACGGGGCCTATGGCTACACCTTC; CDR3aa: CASSQDGAYGYTF; abundance: many; j_gene: TRBJ1-2; len: 13; d_gene: -; v_gene: TRBV6-6
CDR3nt: TGCGCCAGCACAGGACAGTCCTACAATGAGCAGTTCTTC; CDR3aa: CASTGQSYNEQFF; abundance: many; j_gene: TRBJ2-1; len: 13; d_gene: -; v_gene: TRBV10-2
CDR3nt: TGTGCCAGCAGTTTCCCGGGCGACTATGGCTACACCTTC; CDR3aa: CASSFPGDYGYTF; abundance: many; j_gene: TRBJ1-2; len: 13; d_gene: -; v_gene: TRBV28
CDR3nt: TGTGCCAGCAGCTCTCCGGGACAGCCCTACGAGCAGTACTTC; CDR3aa: CASSSPGQPYEQYF; abundance: many; j_gene: TRBJ2-7; len: 14; d_gene: TRBD1; v_gene: TRBV11-2
CDR3nt: TGTGCCAGCAGCTTTGGCAGGGAGGATGAAAAACTGTTTTTT; CDR3aa: CASSFGREDEKLFF; abundance: many; j_gene: TRBJ1-4; len: 14; d_gene: -; v_gene: TRBV5-6
CDR3nt: TGCAGTGCTAGAGCCGGTAGCGGGAGGACAGATACGCAGTATTTT; CDR3aa: CSARAGSGRTDTQYF; abundance: few; j_gene: TRBJ2-3; len: 15; d_gene: TRBD2; v_gene: TRBV20-1
CDR3nt: TGTGCCAGCAGCCCACAGGGGGGCTCTGGAAACACCAAATATTTT; CDR3aa: CASSPQGGSGNTKYF; abundance: -; j_gene: TRBJ1-3; len: 15; d_gene: TRBD1; v_gene: TRBV9
CDR3nt: TGTGCCAGCTCACCACCCACAGGGGTAAACATTCAGTACTTC; CDR3aa: CASSPPTGVNIQYF; abundance: -; j_gene: TRBJ2-4; len: 14; d_gene: TRBD1; v_gene: TRBV18
CDR3nt: TGCAGTGCATCGCAGGCCCTAAAGGGGAATGAGCAGTTCTTC; CDR3aa: CSASQALKGNEQFF; abundance: -; j_gene: TRBJ2-1; len: 14; d_gene: -; v_gene: TRBV20-1
CDR3nt: TGCAGTGCTAGAGATCGGCCCGTGGTTGGGGACGGATCCTACGAGCAGTACTTC; CDR3aa: CSARDRPVVGDGSYEQYF; abundance: few; j_gene: TRBJ2-7; len: 18; d_gene: -; v_gene: TRBV20-1
CDR3nt: TGTGCCAGCAGCTTAGTCGCTAGCACAGATACGCAGTATTTT; CDR3aa: CASSLVASTDTQYF; abundance: many; j_gene: TRBJ2-3; len: 14; d_gene: -; v_gene: TRBV7-8
CDR3nt: TGCGCCAGCAGCTTGGAGCAGGGGGACGAGCAGTACTTC; CDR3aa: CASSLEQGDEQYF; abundance: many; j_gene: TRBJ2-7; len: 13; d_gene: TRBD1; v_gene: TRBV5-1
CDR3nt: TGCGCCAGCAGCCTGTCCTTAGCGGGGGCATACAATGAGCAGTTCTTC; CDR3aa: CASSLSLAGAYNEQFF; abundance: few; j_gene: TRBJ2-1; len: 16; d_gene: TRBD2; v_gene: TRBV5-1
CDR3nt: TGTGCCAGCAGTACCCCGGGACTAGCGAAGGAGACCCAGTACTTC; CDR3aa: CASSTPGLAKETQYF; abundance: -; j_gene: TRBJ2-5; len: 15; d_gene: TRBD2; v_gene: TRBV6-1
CDR3nt: TGCGCCAGCAGCTCCGGATATGGAGCGGGAGAAGAGACCCAGTACTTC; CDR3aa: CASSSGYGAGEETQYF; abundance: many; j_gene: TRBJ2-5; len: 16; d_gene: TRBD2; v_gene: TRBV5-1
CDR3nt: TGTGCCAGCAGTTACTCGCTATCCGGGGCCAACGTCCTGACTTTC; CDR3aa: CASSYSLSGANVLTF; abundance: many; j_gene: TRBJ2-6; len: 15; d_gene: -; v_gene: TRBV6-5
CDR3nt: TGCAGTGCTATGAGGACAGGGAGAGGCGATGAGCAGTTCTTC; CDR3aa: CSAMRTGRGDEQFF; abundance: -; j_gene: TRBJ2-1; len: 14; d_gene: TRBD1; v_gene: TRBV20-1
CDR3nt: TGTGCCAGCAGTTCCGGGAGCTTCTCCTACGAGCAGTACTTC; CDR3aa: CASSSGSFSYEQYF; abundance: few; j_gene: TRBJ2-7; len: 14; d_gene: -; v_gene: TRBV6-5
CDR3nt: TGCAGCGTTACCCCTGGGACAGGGGGCCTTCTCGAGCAGTACTTC; CDR3aa: CSVTPGTGGLLEQYF; abundance: many; j_gene: TRBJ2-7; len: 15; d_gene: TRBD1; v_gene: TRBV29-1
CDR3nt: TGCGCCAGCAGCCAAGATCTACAGGAGTCCAAAAACATTCAGTACTTC; CDR3aa: CASSQDLQESKNIQYF; abundance: few; j_gene: TRBJ2-4; len: 16; d_gene: -; v_gene: TRBV4-3
CDR3nt: TGTGCCAGCAGCTTAGCGGGGGCTAGCACAGATACGCAGTATTTT; CDR3aa: CASSLAGASTDTQYF; abundance: many; j_gene: TRBJ2-3; len: 15; d_gene: -; v_gene: TRBV7-6